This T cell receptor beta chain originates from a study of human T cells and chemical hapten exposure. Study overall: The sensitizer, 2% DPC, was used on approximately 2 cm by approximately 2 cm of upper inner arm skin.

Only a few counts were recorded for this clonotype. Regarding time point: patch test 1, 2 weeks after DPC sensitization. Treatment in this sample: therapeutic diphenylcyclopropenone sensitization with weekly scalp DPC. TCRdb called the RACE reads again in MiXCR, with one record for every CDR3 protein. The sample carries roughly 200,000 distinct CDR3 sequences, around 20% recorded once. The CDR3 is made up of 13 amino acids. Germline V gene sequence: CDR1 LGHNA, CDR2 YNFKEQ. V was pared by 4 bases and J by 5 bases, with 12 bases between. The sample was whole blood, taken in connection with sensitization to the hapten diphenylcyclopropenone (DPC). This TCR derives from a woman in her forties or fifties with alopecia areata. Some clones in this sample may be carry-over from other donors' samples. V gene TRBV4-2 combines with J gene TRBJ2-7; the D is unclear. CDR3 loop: CASSLTRGNEQYF. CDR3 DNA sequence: TGTGCCAGCAGCCTGACCAGAGGAAACGAGCAGTACTTC.